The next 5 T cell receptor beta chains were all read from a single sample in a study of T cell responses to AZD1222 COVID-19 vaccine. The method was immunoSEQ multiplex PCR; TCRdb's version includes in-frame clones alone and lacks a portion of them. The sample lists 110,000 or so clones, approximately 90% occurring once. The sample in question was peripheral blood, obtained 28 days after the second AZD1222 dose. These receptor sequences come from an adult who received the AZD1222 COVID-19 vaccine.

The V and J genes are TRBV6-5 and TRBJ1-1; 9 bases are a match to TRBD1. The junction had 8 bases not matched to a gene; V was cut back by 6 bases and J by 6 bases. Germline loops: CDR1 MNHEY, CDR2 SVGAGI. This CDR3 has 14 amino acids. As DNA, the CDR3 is TGTGCCAGCAGCTACACCAGACAGGGGGCTGAAGCTTTCTTT. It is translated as CASSYTRQGAEAFF.

For the CDR3, the DNA is TGTGCCAGCAGCCAAGATAAGTACGGAGGCGATGAGCAGTTCTTC. Protein: CASSQDKYGGDEQFF. This chain joins TRBV14 and TRBJ2-1, with a possible D match to TRBD2 (5 bases). The CDR3 covers 15 residues. Germline V CDR1 and CDR2: SGHDN, FVKESK. V shed 0 bases and J shed 8 bases, with 14 bases lying between them.

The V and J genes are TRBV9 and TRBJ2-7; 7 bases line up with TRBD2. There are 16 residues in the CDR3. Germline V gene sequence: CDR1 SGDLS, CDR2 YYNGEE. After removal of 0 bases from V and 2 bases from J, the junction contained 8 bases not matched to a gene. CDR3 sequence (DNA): TGTGCCAGCAGCGTAGCTCAGCGGGGATCAACCTACGAGCAGTACTTC. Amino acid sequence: CASSVAQRGSTYEQYF.

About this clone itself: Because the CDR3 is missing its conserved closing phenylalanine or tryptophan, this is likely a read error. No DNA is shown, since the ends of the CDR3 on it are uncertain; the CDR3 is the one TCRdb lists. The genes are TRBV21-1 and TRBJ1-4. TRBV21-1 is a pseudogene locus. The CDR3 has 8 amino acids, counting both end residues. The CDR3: CALTTGRV.

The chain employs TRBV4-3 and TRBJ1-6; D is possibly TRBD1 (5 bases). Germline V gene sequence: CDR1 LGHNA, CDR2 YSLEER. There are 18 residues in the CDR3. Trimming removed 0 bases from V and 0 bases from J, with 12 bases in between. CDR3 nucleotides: TGCGCCAGCAGCCAAGATGACAGAAAGAGCTCCTATAATTCACCCCTCCACTTT. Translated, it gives CASSQDDRKSSYNSPLHF.